A single sample is the source of the 9 T cell receptor beta chains below, sequenced in a study of CD4+ T cells in melanoma. TCRdb's copy holds only in-frame clones and misses some; the assay was immunoSEQ multiplex PCR. The sample shows about 16,000 clones, around 69% of them seen only once. The sample consisted of cells from a culture (not recorded whether cultured in vitro). The origin of the receptors is a human donor with melanoma.

A single count supports this clone. The chain carries TRBV7-2 and TRBJ2-5, with 11 bases matching TRBD2. The CDR3 has 15 amino acids. Germline CDR1 and CDR2: SGHTA and FQGNSA. J lost 4 bases, V lost 3 bases, and 4 bases had no gene match. CDR3 nucleotide sequence: TGTGCCAGCAGCTTTAGCGGGGGGGCGGTAGAGACCCAGTACTTC. Its protein product is CASSFSGGAVETQYF.

CDR3 residues: CASSDTTPGVVGEKLFF. DNA of the CDR3: TGTGCCAGCAGCGACACTACCCCAGGGGTTGTAGGTGAAAAACTGTTTTTT. The rearrangement links TRBV7-8 to TRBJ1-4, with D possibly being TRBD1 (6 bases). The CDR3 spans 17 residues. Germline V gene lookup returns CDR1 SGHVS and CDR2 FQNEAQ. V lost 5 bases, J lost 7 bases, and 23 bases lay in between.

The rearrangement uses TRBV30 and TRBJ1-6; possible D gene TRBD1, 6 bases. V gave up 0 bases and J gave up 6 bases, with 12 bases separating them. This CDR3 contains 15 residues. The germline CDR1 and CDR2 sequences are GTSNPN and SVGIG (reference sequence). The CDR3, as DNA: TGTGCCTGGAGTGTACTACCGGGGGCTAATTCACCCCTCCACTTT. Translated, it gives CAWSVLPGANSPLHF.

The CDR3 sequence is CAWSVGRGTSSNQPQHF. DNA for the CDR3: TGTGCCTGGAGTGTTGGTAGGGGGACAAGCAGCAATCAGCCCCAGCATTTT. This chain joins TRBV30 and TRBJ1-5, with D maybe TRBD1 (6 bases). Trimming shortened V by 0 bases and J by 1 base, and 16 bases separated the two germline ends. CDR1 is GTSNPN, CDR2 SVGIG, per germline (reference sequence). The CDR3 sequence is 17 residues long.

This clone appeared once. As DNA, the CDR3 is TGCGCCAGCAGCTTACAGGGGGTCGGGACAGATACGCAGTATTTT. Protein product: CASSLQGVGTDTQYF. The chain carries TRBV5-1 and TRBJ2-3, with TRBD1 identical over 8 bases. This CDR3 region has 15 residues. The germline V gene encodes CDR1 SGHRS and CDR2 YFSETQ. The J segment lost 3 bases and the V segment lost 2 bases, leaving 5 bases of the junction unmatched. Using reference TRBV5-1 and TRBJ2-3 for the parts outside the CDR3, the full variable domain is KAGVTQTPRYLIKTRGQQVTLSCSPISGHRSVSWYQQTPGQGLQFLFEYFSETQRNKGNFPGRFSGRQFSNSRSEMNVSTLELGDSALYLCASSLQGVGTDTQYFGPGTRLTVL.

The rearrangement links TRBV11-2 to TRBJ2-1; no clear D gene. This CDR3 contains 16 residues. The V and J ends lost 5 bases and 5 bases respectively, with 19 bases between them. Germline CDR1 is SGHAT and CDR2 is FQNNGV. CDR3 coding DNA: TGTGCCAGCAGCACCCTTGCCAGGTTGGGAAACAATGAGCAGTTCTTC. Its translation is CASSTLARLGNNEQFF.

This clone was recorded once. This chain connects TRBV13 to TRBJ1-3; D remains ambiguous. Germline CDR1 and CDR2: PRHDT and FYEKMQ (reference sequence). Trimming took off 4 bases at V and 4 bases at J, with 17 bases between the two ends. CDR3 length: 16 residues. The CDR3 loop reads CASSSYTTRSGNTIYF. The CDR3 DNA is TGTGCCAGCAGCTCATATACGACAAGGTCCGGAAACACCATATATTTT.

This CDR3 is CASSFSGATDTQYF. CDR3 nucleotides: TGTGCCAGCAGCTTTAGCGGGGCGACAGATACGCAGTATTTT. This rearrangement joins TRBV7-2 to TRBJ2-3, with TRBD2 matching 8 bases. V lost 3 bases to trimming and J lost 3 bases; unmatched junction nucleotides: 2. The CDR3 has 14 residues. Per germline, CDR1 SGHTA and CDR2 FQGNSA.

The chain is built from TRBV5-1 and TRBJ2-3; D may be TRBD2 (5 bases). Trimming removed 4 bases at V and 0 bases at J, with 15 bases between. The CDR3 has 16 residues. Germline lookup yields CDR1 SGHRS and CDR2 YFSETQ. The CDR3 loop reads CASSPDGRRSTDTQYF. The CDR3, as DNA: TGCGCCAGCAGCCCGGACGGACGGAGGAGCACAGATACGCAGTATTTT.